Listed below are T cell receptor beta chains from one sample, sequenced in a study of shared T cell receptors in the human thymus. TCRdb keeps only in-frame clones here, not all; method: immunoSEQ multiplex PCR. Among hundreds of thousands of clones listed, around 87% were seen once. These sequences were also reported in another study, on human thymus T cells.

Sequenced: thymocytes. Source of these receptors: a boy under three years old with a congenital heart defect. Each CDR3 is given with its conserved first and last residue. The D gene is left open where the match is weak. Clone size, where shown, is once, few, many, or a class for clones that have expanded.

D gene	J gene	clone size	V gene	CDR3 length	CDR3 protein	CDR3 DNA
NA	TRBJ1-5	NA	TRBV5-1	15	CASSTAGDGNQPQHF	TGCGCCAGCAGCACCGCCGGGGATGGCAATCAGCCCCAGCATTTT
NA	TRBJ2-7	NA	TRBV6-6	15	CASSYSPGRLYEQYF	TGTGCCAGCAGTTACTCCCCGGGAAGGCTTTACGAGCAGTACTTC
TRBD1	TRBJ2-5	NA	TRBV7-9	16	CASSLGGQALGETQYF	TGTGCCAGCAGCTTAGGGGGACAGGCCCTGGGGGAGACCCAGTACTTC
NA	TRBJ2-3	NA	TRBV28	15	CASSPREVSPDTQYF	TGTGCCAGCAGCCCCCGAGAAGTTTCCCCAGATACGCAGTATTTT
TRBD1	TRBJ2-5	NA	TRBV5-1	14	CASSSRSGGKTQYF	TGCGCCAGCAGCTCAAGGTCAGGGGGAAAGACCCAGTACTTC
TRBD1	TRBJ2-5	NA	TRBV5-6	15	CASSQIRDRGETQYF	TGTGCCAGCAGCCAAATTAGGGACAGGGGAGAGACCCAGTACTTC
NA	TRBJ2-7	NA	TRBV5-1	13	CASSFQTGYEQYF	TGCGCCAGCAGCTTCCAGACAGGCTACGAGCAGTACTTC
TRBD1	TRBJ2-1	once	TRBV9	13	CASSAQQGNEQFF	TGTGCCAGCAGCGCCCAACAGGGGAATGAGCAGTTCTTC
NA	TRBJ2-3	NA	TRBV6-6	12	CASSGGLDTQYF	TGTGCCAGCAGCGGGGGATTGGATACGCAGTATTTT
TRBD1	TRBJ2-6	NA	TRBV7-6	19	CASSLAPDRATRGANVLTF	TGTGCCAGCAGCTTAGCTCCCGACAGGGCCACTCGCGGGGCCAACGTCCTGACTTTC
TRBD1	TRBJ1-1	NA	TRBV23-1	13	CASRLDRDLGAFF	TGCGCCAGCAGATTGGACAGGGACCTTGGGGCTTTCTTT
NA	TRBJ1-1	NA	TRBV19	16	CASRNARGGGDTEAFF	TGTGCCAGTAGGAACGCTCGGGGCGGGGGGGACACTGAAGCTTTCTTT